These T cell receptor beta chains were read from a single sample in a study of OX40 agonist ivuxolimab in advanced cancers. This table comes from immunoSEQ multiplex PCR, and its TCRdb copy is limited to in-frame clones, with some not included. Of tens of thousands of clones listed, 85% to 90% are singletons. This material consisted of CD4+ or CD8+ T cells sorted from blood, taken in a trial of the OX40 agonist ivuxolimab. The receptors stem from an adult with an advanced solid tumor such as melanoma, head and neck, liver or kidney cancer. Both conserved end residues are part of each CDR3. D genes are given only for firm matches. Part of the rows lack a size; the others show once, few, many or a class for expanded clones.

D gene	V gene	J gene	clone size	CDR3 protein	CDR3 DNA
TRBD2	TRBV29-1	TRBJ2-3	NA	CSVILAGGTDTQYF	TGCAGCGTCATTCTAGCGGGAGGCACAGATACGCAGTATTTT
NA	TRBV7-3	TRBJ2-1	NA	CASSPVNPNEQFF	TGTGCCAGCAGCCCCGTAAACCCCAATGAGCAGTTCTTC
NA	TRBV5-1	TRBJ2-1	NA	CASSGAPSYNEQFF	TGCGCCAGCAGCGGGGCTCCCTCCTACAATGAGCAGTTCTTC
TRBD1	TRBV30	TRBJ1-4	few	CALQTGTGEKLFF	TGTGCCTTGCAGACAGGGACGGGTGAAAAACTGTTTTTT
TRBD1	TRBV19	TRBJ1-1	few	CASRTGTTEAFF	TGTGCCAGTCGGACAGGGACCACTGAAGCTTTCTTT
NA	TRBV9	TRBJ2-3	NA	CASSVSGARTDTQYF	TGTGCCAGCAGCGTATCGGGGGCACGGACAGATACGCAGTATTTT
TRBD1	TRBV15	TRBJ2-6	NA	CATSNRGSGANVLTF	TGTGCCACCAGCAACAGGGGCTCTGGGGCCAACGTCCTGACTTTC
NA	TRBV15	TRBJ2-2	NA	CATSGLRGRPNTGELFF	TGTGCCACCAGCGGCCTACGGGGACGTCCGAACACCGGGGAGCTGTTTTTT
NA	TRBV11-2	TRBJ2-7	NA	CASSFGVSYEQYF	TGTGCCAGCAGCTTCGGGGTGTCCTACGAGCAGTACTTC
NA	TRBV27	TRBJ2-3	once	CASSLYGNSASDTQYF	TGTGCCAGCAGTTTATATGGAAACTCGGCCTCAGATACGCAGTATTTT
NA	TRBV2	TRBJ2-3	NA	CASSQWINRDSDTQYF	TGTGCCAGCAGTCAGTGGATCAACCGGGATTCAGATACGCAGTATTTT
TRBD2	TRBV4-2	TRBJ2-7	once	CASSQDSTGGTNEQYF	TGTGCCAGCAGCCAAGATAGTACGGGGGGAACGAACGAGCAGTACTTC
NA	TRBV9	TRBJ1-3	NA	CASSFGDGNTIYF	TGTGCCAGCAGCTTCGGGGACGGGAACACCATATATTTT
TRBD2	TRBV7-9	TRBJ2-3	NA	CASSRAGTSGSGYTQYF	TGTGCCAGCAGCCGGGCAGGGACTAGCGGGAGTGGATATACGCAGTATTTT
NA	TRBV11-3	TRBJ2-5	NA	CASSLSGGKTQYF	TGTGCCAGCAGCTTATCTGGAGGAAAGACCCAGTACTTC
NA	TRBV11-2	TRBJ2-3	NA	CASNPSTDTQYF	TGTGCCAGCAACCCGAGCACAGATACGCAGTATTTT
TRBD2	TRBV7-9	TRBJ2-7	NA	CASSLERGFSYEQYF	TGTGCCAGCAGCTTAGAGCGGGGGTTTTCCTACGAGCAGTACTTC
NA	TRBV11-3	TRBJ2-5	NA	CASSPSGGQETQYF	TGTGCCAGCAGCCCCTCGGGCGGGCAAGAGACCCAGTACTTC
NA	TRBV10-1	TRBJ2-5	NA	CASSEGRGLDETQYF	TGCGCCAGCAGTGAAGGTAGAGGGTTGGATGAGACCCAGTACTTC
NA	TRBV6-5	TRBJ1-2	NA	CAIAGGADYGYTF	TGTGCCATCGCTGGGGGGGCGGACTATGGCTACACCTTC
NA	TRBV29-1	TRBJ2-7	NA	CSVEWGSGSEQYF	TGCAGCGTTGAATGGGGGAGCGGTAGCGAGCAGTACTTC
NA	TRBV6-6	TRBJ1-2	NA	CASSTGQPLAYGYTF	TGTGCCAGCAGTACTGGACAACCCCTCGCTTATGGCTACACCTTC
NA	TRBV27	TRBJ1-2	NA	CASSPTRGSGYGYTF	TGTGCCAGCAGCCCGACGAGGGGAAGCGGCTATGGCTACACCTTC
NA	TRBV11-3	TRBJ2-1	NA	CASSLGGTSYNEQFF	TGTGCCAGCAGCTTAGGGGGGACGTCCTACAATGAGCAGTTCTTC
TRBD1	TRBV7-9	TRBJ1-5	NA	CASSPLGQANQPQHF	TGTGCCAGCAGCCCCCTTGGACAGGCCAATCAGCCCCAGCATTTT
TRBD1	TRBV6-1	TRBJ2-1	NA	CASTGQGPGNEQFF	TGTGCCAGCACCGGACAGGGTCCGGGCAATGAGCAGTTCTTC
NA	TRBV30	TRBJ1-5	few	CAWSPQGNQPQHF	TGTGCCTGGAGTCCTCAGGGAAATCAGCCCCAGCATTTT
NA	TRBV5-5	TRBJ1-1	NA	CASSLVVGQLNTEAFF	TGTGCCAGCAGCTTGGTAGTTGGGCAGCTGAACACTGAAGCTTTCTTT
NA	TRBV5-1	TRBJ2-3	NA	CASSPGGASTDTQYF	TGCGCCAGCAGCCCAGGGGGGGCTAGCACAGATACGCAGTATTTT
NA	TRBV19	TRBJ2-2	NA	CASSTGFGELFF	TGTGCCAGTAGTACAGGGTTCGGGGAGCTGTTTTTT
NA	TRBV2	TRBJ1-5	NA	CASSFLVVNQPQHF	TGTGCCAGCAGTTTTTTAGTGGTTAATCAGCCCCAGCATTTT
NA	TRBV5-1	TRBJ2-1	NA	CASSLATGAGYNEQFF	TGCGCCAGCAGCTTGGCCACGGGGGCTGGCTACAATGAGCAGTTCTTC
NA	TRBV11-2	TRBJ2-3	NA	CASSRPGWDTQYF	TGTGCCAGCAGTCGACCTGGGTGGGATACGCAGTATTTT
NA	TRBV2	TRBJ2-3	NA	CASSVSTDTQYF	TGTGCCAGCAGTGTTAGCACAGATACGCAGTATTTT
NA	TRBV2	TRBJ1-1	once	CASSFDRNTEAFF	TGTGCCAGCAGTTTCGACAGGAACACTGAAGCTTTCTTT
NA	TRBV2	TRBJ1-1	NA	CASSALAGNTEAFF	TGTGCCAGCAGTGCCCTCGCCGGGAACACTGAAGCTTTCTTT
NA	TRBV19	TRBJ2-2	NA	CASSFRTNTGELFF	TGTGCCAGTAGTTTTCGGACGAACACCGGGGAGCTGTTTTTT
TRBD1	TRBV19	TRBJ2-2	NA	CASMGGTGIGELFF	TGTGCCAGTATGGGTGGGACAGGAATCGGGGAGCTGTTTTTT
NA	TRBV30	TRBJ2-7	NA	CAWSVMVGDEQYF	TGTGCCTGGAGTGTAATGGTAGGCGACGAGCAGTACTTC
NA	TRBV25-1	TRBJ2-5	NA	CASSPEFPQETQYF	TGTGCCAGCAGCCCGGAGTTCCCCCAAGAGACCCAGTACTTC
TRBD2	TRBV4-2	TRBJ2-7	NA	CASSQGTSANELFYYEQYF	TGTGCCAGCAGCCAAGGGACTAGCGCGAACGAGTTGTTTTACTACGAGCAGTACTTC